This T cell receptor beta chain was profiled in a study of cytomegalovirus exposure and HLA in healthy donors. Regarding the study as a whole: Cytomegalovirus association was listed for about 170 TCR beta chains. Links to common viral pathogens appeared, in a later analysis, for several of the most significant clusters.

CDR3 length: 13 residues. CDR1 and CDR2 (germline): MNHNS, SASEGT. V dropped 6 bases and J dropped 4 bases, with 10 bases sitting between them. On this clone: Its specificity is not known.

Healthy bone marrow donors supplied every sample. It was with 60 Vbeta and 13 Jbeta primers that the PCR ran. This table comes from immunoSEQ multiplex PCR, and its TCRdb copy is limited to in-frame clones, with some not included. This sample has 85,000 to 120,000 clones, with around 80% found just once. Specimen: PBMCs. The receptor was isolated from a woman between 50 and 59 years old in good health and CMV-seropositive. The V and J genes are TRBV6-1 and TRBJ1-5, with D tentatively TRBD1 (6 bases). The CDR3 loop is CASRWGPNQPQHF. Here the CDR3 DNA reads TGTGCCAGCAGATGGGGGCCTAATCAGCCCCAGCATTTT.